These T cell receptor beta chains were read from a single sample in a study of cytomegalovirus exposure and HLA in healthy donors. Method: immunoSEQ multiplex PCR; TCRdb's copy keeps in-frame clones and lacks some. The sample lists 150,000 to 200,000 clones; approximately 80% were seen once. The material sequenced was PBMCs. These receptors were collected from a woman aged 40 to 49 in good health and CMV-seropositive. Each CDR3 is given with its conserved first and last residue. The order of the fields is clone size, J gene, V gene, CDR3 protein. For some rows the clone size is stated as once, few or many, or as a class when expanded; others skip it.

abundance: NA; j_gene: TRBJ1-1; v_gene: TRBV5-1; CDR3aa: CASSYSPGETEAFF
abundance: NA; j_gene: TRBJ1-2; v_gene: TRBV30; CDR3aa: CAWSLSRYGYVF
abundance: NA; j_gene: TRBJ1-6; v_gene: TRBV7-2; CDR3aa: CASSFEPVSPLHF
abundance: NA; j_gene: TRBJ2-3; v_gene: TRBV29-1; CDR3aa: CSVEGRLLSGSKGTDTQYF
abundance: few; j_gene: TRBJ1-2; v_gene: TRBV10-3; CDR3aa: CAIGPIGNYGYTF
abundance: NA; j_gene: TRBJ1-2; v_gene: TRBV25-1; CDR3aa: CASSGSTGGYGYTF
abundance: NA; j_gene: TRBJ2-1; v_gene: TRBV4-1; CDR3aa: CAGKNEYSYNEQFF
abundance: NA; j_gene: TRBJ1-2; v_gene: TRBV5-1; CDR3aa: CASSLDRGLDDGYTF
abundance: NA; j_gene: TRBJ1-1; v_gene: TRBV5-1; CDR3aa: CASSILQGAVTEAFF
abundance: NA; j_gene: TRBJ2-1; v_gene: TRBV6-6; CDR3aa: CASCSEGLAAYNEQFF
abundance: NA; j_gene: TRBJ2-7; v_gene: TRBV7-2; CDR3aa: CASSFGGSSYEQYF
abundance: few; j_gene: TRBJ1-6; v_gene: TRBV10-3; CDR3aa: CAISEGSALVPLHF
abundance: few; j_gene: TRBJ1-5; v_gene: TRBV4-1; CDR3aa: CASSQEGQGKPQHF
abundance: NA; j_gene: TRBJ2-5; v_gene: TRBV4-3; CDR3aa: CASSQEFSGGETQYF
abundance: NA; j_gene: TRBJ1-2; v_gene: TRBV7-2; CDR3aa: CASSGQGQGYTF
abundance: NA; j_gene: TRBJ2-3; v_gene: TRBV7-9; CDR3aa: CASSPSTAGGGMYF
abundance: NA; j_gene: TRBJ2-5; v_gene: TRBV27; CDR3aa: CASSSLLGEQYF
abundance: NA; j_gene: TRBJ2-5; v_gene: TRBV6-1; CDR3aa: CASSEVGQGVQETQYF
abundance: NA; j_gene: TRBJ1-3; v_gene: TRBV5-1; CDR3aa: CASSFAGAGNTIYF
abundance: NA; j_gene: TRBJ2-7; v_gene: TRBV5-1; CDR3aa: CASSSRSGRLYEQYF
abundance: NA; j_gene: TRBJ2-3; v_gene: TRBV9; CDR3aa: CASSVRTTPGDTQYF
abundance: once; j_gene: TRBJ2-7; v_gene: TRBV4-1; CDR3aa: CASSLDRSSYEQYF
abundance: NA; j_gene: TRBJ2-7; v_gene: TRBV20-1; CDR3aa: CSAGTGEKQYF
abundance: NA; j_gene: TRBJ2-7; v_gene: TRBV7-2; CDR3aa: CASSSYASYEQYF
abundance: NA; j_gene: TRBJ1-2; v_gene: TRBV6-6; CDR3aa: CASRATRDRADYTF
abundance: NA; j_gene: TRBJ2-7; v_gene: TRBV27; CDR3aa: CASSLFHNQYEQYF
abundance: NA; j_gene: TRBJ2-7; v_gene: TRBV6-4; CDR3aa: CAIRGRHEQYF
abundance: few; j_gene: TRBJ2-6; v_gene: TRBV7-2; CDR3aa: CASSPWTGAGANVLTF
abundance: NA; j_gene: TRBJ2-3; v_gene: TRBV5-1; CDR3aa: CASSSLAGVADTQYF
abundance: NA; j_gene: TRBJ2-5; v_gene: TRBV9; CDR3aa: CASSLETDRDGETQYF
abundance: NA; j_gene: TRBJ2-7; v_gene: TRBV27; CDR3aa: CASSLSRGGHYEQYF
abundance: few; j_gene: TRBJ1-5; v_gene: TRBV19; CDR3aa: CASSSGGSGNQPQHF
abundance: NA; j_gene: TRBJ2-2; v_gene: TRBV2; CDR3aa: CASRAQGANTGELFF
abundance: NA; j_gene: TRBJ2-5; v_gene: TRBV19; CDR3aa: CATSRGTSGRALETQYF
abundance: NA; j_gene: TRBJ2-3; v_gene: TRBV7-2; CDR3aa: CASSPTRDPTQTQYF
abundance: NA; j_gene: TRBJ2-2; v_gene: TRBV7-2; CDR3aa: CASSRQAGGTGELFF
abundance: NA; j_gene: TRBJ2-1; v_gene: TRBV19; CDR3aa: CASPTPQGWFF
abundance: NA; j_gene: TRBJ2-7; v_gene: TRBV4-3; CDR3aa: CASSQAKGGGYEQYF
abundance: NA; j_gene: NA; v_gene: TRBV10-3; CDR3aa: CAIRAGDRGDEQYF
abundance: NA; j_gene: TRBJ2-6; v_gene: TRBV15; CDR3aa: CATSRGSSGANVLTF
abundance: few; j_gene: TRBJ1-1; v_gene: TRBV5-1; CDR3aa: CATRTGIMGTEAFF
abundance: NA; j_gene: TRBJ1-2; v_gene: TRBV19; CDR3aa: CASRPPPDRENYGYTF
abundance: NA; j_gene: TRBJ1-5; v_gene: TRBV2; CDR3aa: CASMAGGLGQPQHF
abundance: few; j_gene: TRBJ2-5; v_gene: TRBV18; CDR3aa: CASSPSLGGTGKTQYF
abundance: few; j_gene: TRBJ2-1; v_gene: TRBV5-6; CDR3aa: CASSLVNRAPVEQFF
abundance: NA; j_gene: TRBJ1-1; v_gene: TRBV9; CDR3aa: CASSVGGGVDTEAFF
abundance: NA; j_gene: TRBJ1-4; v_gene: TRBV6-1; CDR3aa: CASSVYRAGTPEKLFF
abundance: NA; j_gene: TRBJ1-1; v_gene: TRBV4-3; CDR3aa: CASSQVEKGAGAEAFF
abundance: few; j_gene: TRBJ2-2; v_gene: TRBV9; CDR3aa: CASQSGTSTGELFF
abundance: few; j_gene: TRBJ1-1; v_gene: TRBV2; CDR3aa: CASSDRGWTEAFF
abundance: NA; j_gene: TRBJ2-3; v_gene: TRBV6-5; CDR3aa: CASSEGSQNTQYF
abundance: few; j_gene: TRBJ2-1; v_gene: TRBV12-5; CDR3aa: CASGRGAATNEQFF
abundance: NA; j_gene: TRBJ1-5; v_gene: TRBV25-1; CDR3aa: CASSGPGGPNQPQHF
abundance: NA; j_gene: TRBJ2-7; v_gene: TRBV6-4; CDR3aa: CASSPSGQGGLGEQYF